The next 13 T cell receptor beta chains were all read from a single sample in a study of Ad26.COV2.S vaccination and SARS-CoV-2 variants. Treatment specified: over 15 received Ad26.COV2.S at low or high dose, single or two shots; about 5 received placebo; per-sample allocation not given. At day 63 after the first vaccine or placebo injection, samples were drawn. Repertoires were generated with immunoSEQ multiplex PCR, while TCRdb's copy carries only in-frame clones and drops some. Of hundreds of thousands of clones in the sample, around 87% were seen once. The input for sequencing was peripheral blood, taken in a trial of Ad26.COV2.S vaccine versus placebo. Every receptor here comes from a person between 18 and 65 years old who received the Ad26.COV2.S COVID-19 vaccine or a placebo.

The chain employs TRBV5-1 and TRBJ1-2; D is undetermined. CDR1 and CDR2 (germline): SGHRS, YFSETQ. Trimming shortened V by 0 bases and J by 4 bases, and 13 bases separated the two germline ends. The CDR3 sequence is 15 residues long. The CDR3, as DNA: TGCGCCAGCAGCTTGGATGCGGTAACAAGCTATGGCTACACCTTC. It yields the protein CASSLDAVTSYGYTF.

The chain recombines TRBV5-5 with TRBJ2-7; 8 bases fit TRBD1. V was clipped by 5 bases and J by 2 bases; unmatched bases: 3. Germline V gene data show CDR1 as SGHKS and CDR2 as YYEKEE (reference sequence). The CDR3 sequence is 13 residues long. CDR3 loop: CASSGTGAYEQYF. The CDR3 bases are TGTGCCAGCAGTGGGACAGGAGCCTACGAGCAGTACTTC.

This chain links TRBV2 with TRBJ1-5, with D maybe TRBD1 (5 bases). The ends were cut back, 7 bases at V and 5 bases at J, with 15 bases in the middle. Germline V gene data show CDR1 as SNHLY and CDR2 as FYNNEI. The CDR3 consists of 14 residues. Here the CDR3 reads CASTQGPSDQPQHF. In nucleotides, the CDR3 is TGTGCCAGCACCCAGGGACCGAGCGATCAGCCCCAGCATTTT.

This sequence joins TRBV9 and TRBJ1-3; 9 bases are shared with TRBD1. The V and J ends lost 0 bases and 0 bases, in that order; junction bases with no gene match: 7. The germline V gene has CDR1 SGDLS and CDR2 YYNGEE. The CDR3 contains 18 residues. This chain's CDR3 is CASSVEGQGTYSGNTIYF. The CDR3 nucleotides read TGTGCCAGCAGCGTAGAGGGACAGGGTACATACTCTGGAAACACCATATATTTT. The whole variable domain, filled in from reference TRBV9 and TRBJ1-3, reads DSGVTQTPKHLITATGQRVTLRCSPRSGDLSVYWYQQSLDQGLQFLIQYYNGEERAKGNILERFSAQQFPDLHSELNLSSLELGDSALYFCASSVEGQGTYSGNTIYFGEGSWLTVV.

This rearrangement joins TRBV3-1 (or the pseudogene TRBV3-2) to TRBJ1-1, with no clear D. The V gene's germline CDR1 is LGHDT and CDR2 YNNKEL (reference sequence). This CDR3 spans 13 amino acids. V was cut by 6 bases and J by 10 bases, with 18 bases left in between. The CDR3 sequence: CASSSHEGFGAFF. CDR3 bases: TGTGCCAGCAGTTCCCACGAAGGGTTTGGAGCTTTCTTT.

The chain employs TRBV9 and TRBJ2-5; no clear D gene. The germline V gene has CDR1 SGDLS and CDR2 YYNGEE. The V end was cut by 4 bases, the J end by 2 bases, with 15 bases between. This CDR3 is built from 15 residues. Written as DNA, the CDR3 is TGTGCCAGCAGCACTAATTCTGGGCGACAAGAGACCCAGTACTTC. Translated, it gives CASSTNSGRQETQYF.

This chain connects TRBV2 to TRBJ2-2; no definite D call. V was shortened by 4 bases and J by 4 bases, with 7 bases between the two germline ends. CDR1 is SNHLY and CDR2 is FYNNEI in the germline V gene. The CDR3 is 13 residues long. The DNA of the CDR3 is TGTGCCAGCAGTGCCGAGGTCACCGGGGAGCTGTTTTTT. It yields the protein CASSAEVTGELFF.

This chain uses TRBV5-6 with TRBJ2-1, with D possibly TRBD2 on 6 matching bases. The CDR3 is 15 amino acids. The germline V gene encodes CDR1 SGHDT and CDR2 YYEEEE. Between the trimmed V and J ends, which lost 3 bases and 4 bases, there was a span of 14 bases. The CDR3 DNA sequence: TGTGCCAGCAGCTCCGGGTCAGGAGGGTACAATGAGCAGTTCTTC. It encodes CASSSGSGGYNEQFF. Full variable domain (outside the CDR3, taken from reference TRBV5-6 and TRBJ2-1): DAGVTQSPTHLIKTRGQQVTLRCSPKSGHDTVSWYQQALGQGPQFIFQYYEEEERQRGNFPDRFSGHQFPNYSSELNVNALLLGDSALYLCASSSGSGGYNEQFFGPGTRLTVL.

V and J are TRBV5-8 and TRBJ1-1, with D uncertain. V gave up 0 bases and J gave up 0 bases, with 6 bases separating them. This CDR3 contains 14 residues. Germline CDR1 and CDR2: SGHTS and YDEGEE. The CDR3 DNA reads TGTGCCAGCAGCTTGGGTGGTGTGAACACTGAAGCTTTCTTT. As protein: CASSLGGVNTEAFF.

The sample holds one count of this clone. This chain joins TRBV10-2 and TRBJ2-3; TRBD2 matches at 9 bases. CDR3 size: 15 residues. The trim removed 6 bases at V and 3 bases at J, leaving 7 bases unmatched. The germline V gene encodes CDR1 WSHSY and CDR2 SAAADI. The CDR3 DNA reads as TGCGCCAGCAGCGGAGCGGGAGGTGGGACAGATACGCAGTATTTT. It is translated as CASSGAGGGTDTQYF.

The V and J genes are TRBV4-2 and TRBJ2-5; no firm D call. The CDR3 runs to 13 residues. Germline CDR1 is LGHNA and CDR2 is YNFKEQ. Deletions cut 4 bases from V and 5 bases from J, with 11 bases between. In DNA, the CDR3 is TGTGCCAGCAGCCCCGGCGAGTTGGAGACCCAGTACTTC. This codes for CASSPGELETQYF.

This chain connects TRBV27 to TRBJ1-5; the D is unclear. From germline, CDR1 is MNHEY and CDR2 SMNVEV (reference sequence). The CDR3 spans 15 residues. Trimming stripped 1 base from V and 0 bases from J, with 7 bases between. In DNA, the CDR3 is TGTGCCAGCAGTTTATACGGGTATAGCAATCAGCCCCAGCATTTT. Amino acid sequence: CASSLYGYSNQPQHF.

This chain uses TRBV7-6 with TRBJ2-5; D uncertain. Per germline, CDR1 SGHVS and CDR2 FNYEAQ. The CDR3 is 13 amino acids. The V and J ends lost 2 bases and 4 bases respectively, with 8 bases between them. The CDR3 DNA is TGTGCCAGCAGCTTATGGGGTAGAGAGACCCAGTACTTC. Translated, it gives CASSLWGRETQYF.